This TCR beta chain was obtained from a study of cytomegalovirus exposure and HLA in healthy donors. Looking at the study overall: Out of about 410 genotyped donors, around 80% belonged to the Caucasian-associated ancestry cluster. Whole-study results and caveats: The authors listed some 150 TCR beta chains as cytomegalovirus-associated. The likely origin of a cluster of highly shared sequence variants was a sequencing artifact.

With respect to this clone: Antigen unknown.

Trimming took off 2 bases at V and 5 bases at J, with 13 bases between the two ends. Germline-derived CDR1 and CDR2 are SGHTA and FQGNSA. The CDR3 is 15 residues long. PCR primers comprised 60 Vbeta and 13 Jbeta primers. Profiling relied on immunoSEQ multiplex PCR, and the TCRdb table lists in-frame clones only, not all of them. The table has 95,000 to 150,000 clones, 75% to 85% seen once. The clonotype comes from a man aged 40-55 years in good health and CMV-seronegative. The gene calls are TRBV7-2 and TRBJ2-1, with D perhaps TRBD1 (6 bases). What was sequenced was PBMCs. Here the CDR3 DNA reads TGTGCCAGCAGCTTAACGACAGGACCTAACAATGAGCAGTTCTTC. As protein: CASSLTTGPNNEQFF.